This T cell receptor beta chain was observed in a study of cytomegalovirus exposure and HLA in healthy donors. Study-wide points: Later analysis identified 16,951 TCR beta sequences associated with HLA alleles, using a false discovery rate threshold of 0.05. A later look showed TCR association rates differing by HLA locus, highest for DRB1 and lowest for HLA-C.

In the case of this clone: The target antigen is unknown.

This CDR3 is built from 14 residues. The junction had 3 bases not matched to a gene; V was cut back by 11 bases and J by 0 bases. Per the germline V gene, CDR1 is ENHRY and CDR2 is SYGVKD. With 60 Vbeta and 13 Jbeta primers, the PCR was carried out. Generated by immunoSEQ multiplex PCR, the TCRdb table keeps only in-frame clones and is missing some. In the table there are approximately 150,000 clones, around three quarters of which are singletons. The chain recombines TRBV10-3 with TRBJ2-2, with 10 positions matching TRBD2. Material: PBMCs. The clonotype originates from a woman aged 40 to 55 in good health and CMV-seronegative. This CDR3 is CASGTSANTGELFF. In DNA, the CDR3 is TGTGCCTCCGGGACTAGCGCGAACACCGGGGAGCTGTTTTTT.